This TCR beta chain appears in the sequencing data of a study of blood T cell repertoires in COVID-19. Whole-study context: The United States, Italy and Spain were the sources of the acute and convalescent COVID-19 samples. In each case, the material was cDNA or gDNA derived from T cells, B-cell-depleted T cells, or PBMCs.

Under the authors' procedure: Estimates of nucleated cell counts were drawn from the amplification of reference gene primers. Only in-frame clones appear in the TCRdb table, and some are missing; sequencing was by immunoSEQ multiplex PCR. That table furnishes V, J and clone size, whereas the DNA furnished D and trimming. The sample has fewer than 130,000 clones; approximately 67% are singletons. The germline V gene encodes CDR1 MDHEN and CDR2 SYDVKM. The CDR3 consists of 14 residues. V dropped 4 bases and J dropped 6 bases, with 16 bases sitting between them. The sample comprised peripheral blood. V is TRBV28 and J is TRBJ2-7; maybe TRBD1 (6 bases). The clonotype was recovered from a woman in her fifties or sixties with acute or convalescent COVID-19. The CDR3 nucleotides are TGTGCCAGCAGTTCTGGGGGCCCGGTAGTCGAGCAGTACTTC. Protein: CASSSGGPVVEQYF.